This T cell receptor beta chain was profiled in a study of patients with pleural tuberculosis. The CDR3 contains 15 residues. CDR1 is SGHAT, CDR2 FQNNGV, per germline. V lost 1 base and J 4 bases, leaving 12 bases between the germline ends. TCRdb ran MiXCR on the reads and lists one entry per CDR3 protein. The data hold around 50,000 distinct CDR3 sequences, with less than 8% observed a single time. This clonotype has at least ten counts. The receptor was isolated from a human donor with pleural tuberculosis. The chain couples TRBV11-2 to TRBJ2-3, with a tentative D call TRBD2 (5 bases). The CDR3 loop reads CASSLGLASADTQYF. Here the CDR3 DNA reads TGTGCCAGCAGCTTAGGTCTAGCTTCCGCAGATACGCAGTATTTT.